The 28 T cell receptor beta chains reported below all come from one sample, sequenced in a study of T cells in localized non-small cell lung cancer. Data came from immunoSEQ multiplex PCR; TCRdb stores just in-frame clones and leaves some out. The data show about 52,000 clones, 85% to 90% seen once. The sample in question was PBMCs, obtained before any cancer treatment. Source of these receptors: a female donor with stage II lung adenocarcinoma.

The chain is built from TRBV4-1 and TRBJ1-2, with D possibly being TRBD1 (6 bases). Per germline, CDR1 MGHRA and CDR2 YSYEKL. The CDR3 spans 16 residues. Trimming cost V 0 bases and J 1 base, with 12 bases left between them. CDR3 in amino acids: CASSQDQQGLNYGYTF. Here the CDR3 DNA reads TGCGCCAGCAGCCAAGATCAGCAGGGGCTTAACTATGGCTACACCTTC.

The chain has TRBV18 and TRBJ1-6; D call uncertain. The CDR3 covers 18 residues. Trimming stripped 1 base from V and 0 bases from J, with 13 bases between. Germline V gene lookup returns CDR1 KGHSH and CDR2 LQKENI. CDR3 DNA sequence: TGTGCCAGCTCACCACAGAGGGTAGCCTTCTCCTATAATTCACCCCTCCACTTT. Residues: CASSPQRVAFSYNSPLHF.

This clone was counted once. The J gene is TRBJ1-3, the V gene TRBV1; TRBD1, the table's D call, was not compared with the DNA. TRBV1 is an annotated pseudogene. The CDR3 covers 14 residues. CDR3 DNA: TGCACCAGCAGCCAAGACAGGGGGCCAAACACCATATATTTT. It is translated as CTSSQDRGPNTIYF.

This sequence joins TRBV19 and TRBJ1-1, with D possibly being TRBD1 (5 bases). From germline, CDR1 is LNHDA and CDR2 SQIVND (reference sequence). The CDR3 is 13 residues long. The V end was cut by 7 bases, the J end by 8 bases, with 17 bases between. The CDR3 DNA reads TGTGCCAGTAATCTCGGAGGGGTTTCAGAAGCTTTCTTT. This gives the protein CASNLGGVSEAFF.

The chain recombines TRBV5-1 with TRBJ1-1; possible D gene TRBD1, 6 bases. With 5 bases removed from V and 3 bases from J, the gap between germline ends came to 20 bases. The CDR3 covers 16 residues. Germline CDR1 reads SGHRS; CDR2 reads YFSETQ. The CDR3 DNA sequence: TGCGCCAGCAGAGATTCTCCAAGGCCAGGGGACACTGAAGCTTTCTTT. As protein: CASRDSPRPGDTEAFF.

Turning to this clone: Other DNA sequences in the sample encode the same CDR3. The rearrangement links TRBV5-1 to TRBJ2-1; the match to TRBD2 covers 11 bases. With V trimmed by 2 bases and J by 8 bases, 6 bases remained unmatched. The CDR3 spans 15 residues. The germline V gene has CDR1 SGHRS and CDR2 YFSETQ. The CDR3 sequence: CASSFGLAGVDEQFF. For the CDR3, the DNA is TGCGCCAGCAGCTTCGGACTAGCGGGCGTAGATGAGCAGTTCTTC.

Note on this clone: The same CDR3 is also encoded by other DNA sequences in this sample. CDR3 DNA: TGTGCCAGTAGTCTTAGCCAGGTCGGAAACACCATATATTTT. Its protein is CASSLSQVGNTIYF. The gene calls are TRBV19 and TRBJ1-3; the D is unclear. This CDR3 has 14 residues. V gave up 5 bases and J gave up 4 bases, with 12 bases separating them. The germline gives CDR1 LNHDA, CDR2 SQIVND (reference sequence).

The V gene is TRBV6-4, the J gene TRBJ1-6, with D perhaps matching TRBD1 (5 bases). Trimming removed 6 bases from V and 3 bases from J, with 12 bases in between. The CDR3 has 15 residues. Germline CDR1 is MRHNA and CDR2 is SNTAGT. The CDR3 nucleotides read TGTGCCAGCAGAGAAGGGGAACACTATAATTCACCCCTCCACTTT. Its translation is CASREGEHYNSPLHF.

This rearrangement joins TRBV19 to TRBJ1-2; 8 bases match TRBD1. The V segment lost 5 bases and the J segment 8 bases; nucleotides outside the gene matches: 16. Germline-derived CDR1 and CDR2 are LNHDA and SQIVND (reference sequence). The CDR3 loop spans 16 amino acids. The CDR3 spells CASSPGDRIFASGYTF. Written as DNA, the CDR3 is TGTGCCAGTAGTCCGGGGGACAGGATTTTTGCGAGCGGCTACACCTTC.

In DNA form, the CDR3 reads TGCGCCAGCAGTGTCCCGGGTAAGGATGAGCAGTTCTTC. Its translation is CASSVPGKDEQFF. The chain combines TRBV10-1 with TRBJ2-1, with D uncertain. The V and J ends lost 4 bases and 8 bases respectively, with 12 bases between them. The length of the CDR3 is 13 residues. CDR1 WNHNN and CDR2 SYGVQD come from the germline V gene (reference sequence).

The chain recombines TRBV19 with TRBJ1-1; D might be TRBD1 (5 bases). The CDR3 is made up of 14 amino acids. The V and J ends lost 2 bases and 3 bases respectively, with 10 bases between them. Per germline, CDR1 LNHDA and CDR2 SQIVND (reference sequence). This chain's CDR3 is CASSIMGRDTEAFF. The CDR3 nucleotides are TGTGCCAGTAGTATAATGGGGCGGGACACTGAAGCTTTCTTT.

The V and J genes are TRBV10-1 and TRBJ2-1; 11 nucleotides agree with TRBD1. This CDR3 contains 15 residues. Germline V CDR1 and CDR2: WNHNN, SYGVQD (reference sequence). With 6 bases clipped from V and 6 bases from J, the junction kept 7 bases outside the gene matches. The CDR3 nucleotides are TGCGCCAGCAGAGAAGGGACAGGGGGATTCAATGAGCAGTTCTTC. Its protein product is CASREGTGGFNEQFF.

The CDR3 sequence: CASSARTGGEQFF. CDR3 bases: TGTGCCAGCAGCGCGCGGACAGGGGGAGAGCAGTTCTTC. This chain uses TRBV9 with TRBJ2-1; 10 bases agree with TRBD1. Looked up from germline, CDR1 is SGDLS and CDR2 is YYNGEE. V was clipped by 3 bases and J by 10 bases; unmatched bases: 4. CDR3 size: 13 residues.

This chain joins TRBV11-3 and TRBJ1-6; D is unclear. CDR1 is SGHNT and CDR2 is YENEEA in the germline V gene. The length of the CDR3 is 12 residues. With 4 bases removed from V and 10 bases from J, the gap between germline ends came to 8 bases. CDR3 nucleotide sequence: TGTGCCAGCAGCTCGAAGACCTCACCCCTCCACTTT. It is translated as CASSSKTSPLHF.

The gene calls are TRBV9 and TRBJ1-3, with 10 bases aligning to TRBD1. Germline loops: CDR1 SGDLS, CDR2 YYNGEE. There are 19 residues in the CDR3. Unmatched junction bases numbered 9, after V lost 0 bases and J lost 0 bases. The CDR3 sequence: CASSVESVTGGFSGNTIYF. The CDR3, as DNA: TGTGCCAGCAGCGTAGAGTCCGTGACAGGGGGCTTCTCTGGAAACACCATATATTTT.

The chain has TRBV19 and TRBJ2-3; D is uncertain. In germline, CDR1 is LNHDA, CDR2 SQIVND (reference sequence). V was pared by 3 bases and J by 0 bases, with 7 bases between. This CDR3 is 14 amino acids long. Here the CDR3 reads CASSIPDSTDTQYF. The CDR3 coding sequence is TGTGCCAGTAGTATCCCCGACAGCACAGATACGCAGTATTTT. The full variable domain, with the rest looked up from reference TRBV19 and TRBJ2-3, is DGGITQSPKYLFRKEGQNVTLSCEQNLNHDAMYWYRQDPGQGLRLIYYSQIVNDFQKGDIAEGYSVSREKKESFPLTVTSAQKNPTAFYLCASSIPDSTDTQYFGPGTRLTVL.

This clone came up once. CDR3 in DNA: TGTGCCAGCAGCCTTTTTCTCGACAGTGATCAGCCCCAGCATTTT. It is translated as CASSLFLDSDQPQHF. The chain recombines TRBV27 with TRBJ1-5, with a tentative D call TRBD1 (5 bases). Germline V gene sequence: CDR1 MNHEY, CDR2 SMNVEV (reference sequence). The CDR3 has 15 residues. The ends were cut back, 6 bases at V and 5 bases at J, with 17 bases in the middle.

The chain links TRBV5-1 to TRBJ1-1; weak D call: TRBD1 (5 bases). This CDR3 comprises 17 residues. With 1 base removed from V and 5 bases from J, the gap between germline ends came to 21 bases. Germline V CDR1 and CDR2: SGHRS, YFSETQ. The CDR3 spells CASSLTRPGGERTEAFF. In DNA, the CDR3 is TGCGCCAGCAGCTTGACCAGACCCGGGGGGGAGAGGACTGAAGCTTTCTTT. Combining the CDR3 with reference TRBV5-1 and TRBJ1-1 gives the whole variable domain KAGVTQTPRYLIKTRGQQVTLSCSPISGHRSVSWYQQTPGQGLQFLFEYFSETQRNKGNFPGRFSGRQFSNSRSEMNVSTLELGDSALYLCASSLTRPGGERTEAFFGQGTRLTVV.

The V gene is TRBV16, the J gene TRBJ1-6, with D hard to call. Between the trimmed V and J ends, which lost 1 base and 8 bases, there was a span of 6 bases. CDR1 and CDR2 (germline): KGHSY, FQNENV. CDR3 length: 13 amino acids. This chain's CDR3 is CASSQFGDSPLHF. The CDR3 DNA follows: TGTGCCAGCAGCCAATTCGGTGATTCACCCCTCCACTTT.

This sequence joins TRBV5-1 and TRBJ2-7; D is unclear. V lost 4 bases, J lost 1 base, and 12 bases lay in between. Germline assignment: CDR1 SGHRS and CDR2 YFSETQ. The length of the CDR3 is 14 residues. This chain's CDR3 is CASSLTSESYEQYF. CDR3 DNA: TGCGCCAGCAGCCTGACGTCGGAATCCTACGAGCAGTACTTC.

The V gene is TRBV28, the J gene TRBJ1-2; 10 bases fit TRBD1. CDR1 and CDR2 (germline): MDHEN, SYDVKM. This CDR3 is built from 15 residues. Losses at the gene ends were 8 bases for V and 0 bases for J; bases not matched to a gene: 6. The CDR3 protein is CASRGTGDANYGYTF. DNA of the CDR3: TGTGCCAGCCGGGGGACAGGGGACGCTAACTATGGCTACACCTTC.

This clone came up once. The chain joins TRBV7-6 to TRBJ1-3; 9 bases are shared with TRBD1. V shed 1 base, J shed 4 bases, and the junction held 2 bases outside the gene matches. The CDR3 extends over 15 amino acids. Germline-derived CDR1 and CDR2 are SGHVS and FNYEAQ. This CDR3 reads CASSLGGTGGNTIYF. CDR3 DNA sequence: TGTGCCAGCAGCTTAGGGGGGACAGGGGGAAACACCATATATTTT.

This chain joins TRBV18 and TRBJ2-1; TRBD2 agrees at 7 bases. The germline V gene has CDR1 KGHSH and CDR2 LQKENI. The CDR3 loop spans 15 amino acids. J lost 8 bases, V lost 3 bases, and 10 bases had no gene match. The CDR3 nucleotides read TGTGCCAGCTCACCTAGCTGGACCGCGGGGGATGAGCAGTTCTTC. It is translated as CASSPSWTAGDEQFF.

V and J are TRBV27 and TRBJ1-5; 7 nucleotides agree with TRBD1. Germline values: CDR1 MNHEY, CDR2 SMNVEV (reference sequence). Losses at the gene ends were 6 bases for V and 2 bases for J; bases not matched to a gene: 10. The CDR3 is made up of 16 amino acids. The chain's CDR3 is CASSPSTGDRNQPQHF. The CDR3 DNA follows: TGTGCCAGCAGCCCCTCAACAGGGGATCGCAATCAGCCCCAGCATTTT.

The V and J genes are TRBV5-1 and TRBJ1-2; 11 positions agree with TRBD1. The CDR3 totals 13 residues. After removal of 7 bases from V and 6 bases from J, the junction contained 5 bases not matched to a gene. Germline-derived CDR1 and CDR2 are SGHRS and YFSETQ. CDR3 amino acids: CASGGTGGDGYTF. Written as DNA, the CDR3 is TGCGCCAGCGGAGGGACAGGGGGTGATGGCTACACCTTC.

The chain carries TRBV5-4 and TRBJ2-3, with 8 positions matching TRBD2. J was trimmed by 2 bases and V by 4 bases; bases with no gene match: 9. The germline CDR1 and CDR2 sequences are SGHNT and YYREEE (reference sequence). The CDR3 is 16 residues long. The CDR3 region is CASSAYRGGPTDTQYF. CDR3 nucleotides: TGTGCCAGCAGCGCCTATCGCGGGGGGCCCACAGATACGCAGTATTTT.

The chain links TRBV11-2 to TRBJ1-1; TRBD1 agrees at 8 bases. This CDR3 is 15 amino acids long. Trimming removed 2 bases from V and 2 bases from J; junction bases left unmatched: 4. CDR1 SGHAT and CDR2 FQNNGV come from the germline V gene. CDR3 sequence reads: CASSLYGQGNTEAFF. As DNA, the CDR3 is TGTGCCAGCAGCTTATACGGACAGGGAAACACTGAAGCTTTCTTT.

In its sample, this clone was seen once. The chain couples TRBV18 to TRBJ2-1; D may be TRBD2 (6 bases). Germline V gives CDR1 KGHSH, CDR2 LQKENI. This CDR3 has 15 residues. V gave up 10 bases and J gave up 6 bases, with 22 bases separating them. The CDR3 region has the DNA TGTGCCACCGATCGGGGGATAATGGGTCGCAATGAGCAGTTCTTC. Translating gives CATDRGIMGRNEQFF.